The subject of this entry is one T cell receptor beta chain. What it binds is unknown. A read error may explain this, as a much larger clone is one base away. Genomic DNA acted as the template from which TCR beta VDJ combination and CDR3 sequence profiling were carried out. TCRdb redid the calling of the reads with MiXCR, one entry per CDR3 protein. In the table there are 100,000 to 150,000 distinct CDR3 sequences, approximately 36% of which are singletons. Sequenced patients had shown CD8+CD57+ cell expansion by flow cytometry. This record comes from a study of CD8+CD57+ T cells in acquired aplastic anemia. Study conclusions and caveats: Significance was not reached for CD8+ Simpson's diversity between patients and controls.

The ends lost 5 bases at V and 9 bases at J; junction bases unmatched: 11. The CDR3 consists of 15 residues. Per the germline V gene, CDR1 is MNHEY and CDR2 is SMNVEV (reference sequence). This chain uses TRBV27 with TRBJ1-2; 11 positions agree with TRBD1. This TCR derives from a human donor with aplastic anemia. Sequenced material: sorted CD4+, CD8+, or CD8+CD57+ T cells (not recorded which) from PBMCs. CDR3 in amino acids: CASSPIGQGAGSYTF. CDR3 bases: TGTGCCAGCAGTCCCATTGGACAGGGGGCAGGGAGCTACACCTTC.